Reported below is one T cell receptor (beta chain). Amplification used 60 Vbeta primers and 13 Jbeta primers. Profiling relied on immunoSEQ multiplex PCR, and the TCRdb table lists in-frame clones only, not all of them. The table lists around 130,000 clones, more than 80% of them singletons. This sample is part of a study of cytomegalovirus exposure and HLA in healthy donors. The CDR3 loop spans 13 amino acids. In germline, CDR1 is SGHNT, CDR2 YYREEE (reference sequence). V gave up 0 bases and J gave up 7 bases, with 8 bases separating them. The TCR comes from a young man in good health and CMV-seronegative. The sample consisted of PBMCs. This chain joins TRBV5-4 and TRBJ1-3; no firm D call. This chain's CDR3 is CASSLAAENTIYF. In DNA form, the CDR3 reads TGTGCCAGCAGCTTGGCCGCGGAGAACACCATATATTTT.